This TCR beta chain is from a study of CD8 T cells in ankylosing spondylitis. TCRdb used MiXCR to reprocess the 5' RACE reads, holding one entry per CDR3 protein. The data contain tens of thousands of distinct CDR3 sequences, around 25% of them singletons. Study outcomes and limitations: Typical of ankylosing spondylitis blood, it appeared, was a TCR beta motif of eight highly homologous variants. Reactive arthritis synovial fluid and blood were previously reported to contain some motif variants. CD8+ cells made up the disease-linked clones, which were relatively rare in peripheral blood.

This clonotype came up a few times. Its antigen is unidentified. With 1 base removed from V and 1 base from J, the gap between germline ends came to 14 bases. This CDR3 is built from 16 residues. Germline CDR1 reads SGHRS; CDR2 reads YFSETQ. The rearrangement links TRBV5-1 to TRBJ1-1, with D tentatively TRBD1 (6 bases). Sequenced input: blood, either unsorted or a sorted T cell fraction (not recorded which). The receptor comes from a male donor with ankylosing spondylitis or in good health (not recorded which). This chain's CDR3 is CASSLSGAPGNTEAFF. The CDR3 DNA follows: TGCGCCAGCAGCTTGTCAGGGGCCCCAGGGAACACTGAAGCTTTCTTT.